This T cell receptor (beta chain) was recorded in a study of human T cells and chemical hapten exposure. Study as a whole: Patients, largely female, had alopecia areata, totalis or universalis.

From the RACE reads, TCRdb called clonotypes with MiXCR, one entry per CDR3 protein. Of 150,000 to 200,000 distinct CDR3 sequences in the sample, around 25% were seen once. This CDR3 contains 19 residues. The germline V gene has CDR1 SGHTA and CDR2 FQGNSA. Germline trimming cut 0 bases from V and 5 bases from J; bases unmatched to any gene: 14. Points from the study as a whole: Patch test score rose with PT1 expanded TCR count, significant at thresholds 8, 16 and 32, not 4.

There are a few counts of this clonotype. The antigen is not known. As for time point: patch test 3, about 24 weeks after DPC sensitization. As for treatment: therapeutic diphenylcyclopropenone sensitization with weekly scalp DPC. The material sequenced was whole blood, taken in connection with sensitization to the hapten diphenylcyclopropenone (DPC). The V and J genes are TRBV7-2 and TRBJ1-5; 9 nucleotides line up with TRBD1. This clonotype originated in a middle-aged woman with alopecia areata. Some clones in this sample may be carry-over from other donors' samples. The CDR3 DNA is TGTGCCAGCAGCTTAGCAGGGGAATTGGACAGGGGAGCTTATCAGCCCCAGCATTTT. It codes for CASSLAGELDRGAYQPQHF.